The sequence of this T cell receptor beta chain was determined in a study of CD8 T cells in Susac syndrome. On the study more broadly: The Susac syndrome patients were therapy-naive, on corticosteroids, or on intravenous immunoglobulin alone at blood draw.

Germline assignment: CDR1 SGHAT and CDR2 FQNNGV. V lost 5 bases to trimming and J lost 4 bases; unmatched junction nucleotides: 6. The CDR3 is 15 amino acids. Sequencing of TCR beta was undertaken in CD8+ and CD4+ T cells derived from blood. RNA was extracted with the RNeasy kit, and a quantity of roughly 0.45 to 1 ug was reverse transcribed using random hexamers. With immunoSEQ multiplex PCR, TCR beta CDR3 was amplified across 54 Vbeta and 13 Jbeta. TCRdb itself ran the immunoSEQ multiplex PCR reads through MiXCR, one entry per CDR3 protein. The table has about 180,000 distinct CDR3 sequences, around 94% seen once.

This sequence was found in a human donor with Susac syndrome. Sequencing was done on a sample of CD4+ T cells from PBMCs. The chain links TRBV11-2 to TRBJ1-4, with 8 positions matching TRBD1. The CDR3 DNA follows: TGTGCCAGCAGCCCTGACAGGGGCCTTAATGAAAAACTGTTTTTT. This sequence encodes CASSPDRGLNEKLFF.